The text below deals with one TCR beta chain. As yet, its antigen is unknown. Controls came from buffy coats of healthy blood donors. The sample comes from a study of STAT5B mutations in CD4+ large granular lymphocyte leukemia. In the study overall: Healthy donors showed HLA-associated enrichment of the CDR3 'QG' motif. The study, taken as a whole, reports: Top patient clones used TRBV06 genes more often: 8/27 versus 2/35 in controls.

This was a survey-level run. TCRdb keeps only in-frame clones here, not all; method: immunoSEQ multiplex PCR. The table has 30,000 to 40,000 clones, about 91% seen once. Trimming removed 3 bases from V and 11 bases from J, with 17 bases in between. This CDR3 is built from 13 residues. Germline values: CDR1 SQVTM, CDR2 ANQGSEA. This receptor was identified in a human donor in good health. Material: CD4+ T cells from blood buffy coats. The rearrangement links TRBV29-1 to TRBJ2-1; D gene unclear. This CDR3 is CSVDPVFPAKQFF. The CDR3 DNA reads as TGCAGCGTTGACCCGGTTTTCCCGGCGAAGCAGTTCTTC.